Listed below are T cell receptor beta chains from one sample, sequenced in a study of identical twins. TCRdb passed the 5' RACE reads through MiXCR, listing each CDR3 protein once. Among 500,000 or so distinct CDR3 sequences listed, approximately 14% were seen once. This sample was also put to use in a study of yellow fever vaccine responses in identical twins.

The sequenced sample consisted of CD4+ T cells sorted from blood. The receptors stem from a woman younger than 30 in good health. CDR3s include the opening cysteine and the closing phenylalanine or tryptophan.

v_gene	j_gene	CDR3aa
TRBV30	TRBJ2-1	CAWSSRGDNEQFF
TRBV7-2	TRBJ2-5	CASSLVAGGETQYF
TRBV7-6	TRBJ2-3	CASSLAALTDTQYF
TRBV6-2/TRBV6-3	TRBJ2-1	CASSYLDRNNEQFF
TRBV5-4	TRBJ1-4	CASSRTGTDEKLFF
TRBV18	TRBJ1-1	CASSPRRGGGTEAFF
TRBV3-1	TRBJ2-2	CASSQEGLTGELFF
TRBV6-2/TRBV6-3	TRBJ2-1	CASRLAGVLPMFF
TRBV11-3	TRBJ2-1	CASSAQAYNEQFF
TRBV3-1	TRBJ2-7	CASSQGPTLDYEQYF
TRBV9	TRBJ1-3	CASSAPGSGNTIYF
TRBV11-2	TRBJ2-7	CASRPPGQGTYEQYF
TRBV9	TRBJ2-5	CASSVGSSGEETQYF
TRBV6-1	TRBJ2-7	CAIGLGTGIFEQYF
TRBV20-1	TRBJ1-1	CSAREGTGRTEAFF
TRBV6-5	TRBJ2-5	CASSYSLQEQETQYF
TRBV3-1	TRBJ2-7	CASSQVSLARDEQYF
TRBV6-2/TRBV6-3	TRBJ2-1	CASSFPTAGGRSEQFF
TRBV10-3	TRBJ2-1	CAISLGFPSGSSHNEQFF
TRBV5-1	TRBJ1-1	CASSIRTGGKSGTEAFF
TRBV14	TRBJ1-1	CASSQDLLAEAFF
TRBV20-1	TRBJ2-7	CSALGGGSYEQYF
TRBV3-1	TRBJ2-1	CASSPRPASSYNEQFF
TRBV20-1	TRBJ1-4	CSAHSSGQGNEKLFF
TRBV7-9	TRBJ2-7	CASSSGDRGGDEQYF
TRBV7-2	TRBJ2-3	CASSFEWGPTDTQYF
TRBV6-5	TRBJ2-3	CASSYSVDPRTDTQYF
TRBV7-3	TRBJ2-1	CASSPWDGAGNEQFF
TRBV27	TRBJ2-2	CASSLLGLVARSGELFF
TRBV7-9	TRBJ2-1	CASSLAIVGNEQFF
TRBV28	TRBJ2-1	CASSFTSEGNEQFF
TRBV7-8	TRBJ2-5	CASSLISKRPQETQYF
TRBV5-1	TRBJ2-3	CASSLVRKDTDTQYF
TRBV6-6	TRBJ1-4	CASSYSQVGKLFF
TRBV12-3/TRBV12-4	TRBJ2-7	CASSPLAGGYEQYF
TRBV7-6	TRBJ2-7	CASGTLISYEQYF
TRBV20-1	TRBJ2-3	CSARDLEREGRGTDTQYF
TRBV6-2/TRBV6-3	TRBJ2-1	CASTSFGRADNEQFF
TRBV6-6	TRBJ2-5	CASMRETQYF
TRBV7-2	TRBJ2-3	CASSPQGIADTQYF
TRBV18	TRBJ1-1	CASSPPILRARTEAFF
TRBV6-1	TRBJ2-5	CASTHRERQGETQYF
TRBV4-2	TRBJ2-1	CASSQDGVSGREAYNEQFF
TRBV29-1	TRBJ2-3	CSVAQGSDTQYF
TRBV5-1	TRBJ2-1	CASSSALMASNEQFF
TRBV24-1	TRBJ2-3	CATSDFYGSDTQYF